Below are 7 T cell receptor beta chains sequenced from a single sample in a study of blood T cell repertoires in COVID-19. Using immunoSEQ multiplex PCR, the repertoire was profiled, and TCRdb retains in-frame clones only, with some absent. The sample lists 52,000 or so clones, approximately 78% occurring once. The sample consisted of peripheral blood. These receptors all stem from a human donor in a cohort sampled during active or convalescent COVID-19.

The chain carries TRBV27 and TRBJ1-2; 10 positions match TRBD1. CDR1 and CDR2 from the germline V gene are MNHEY and SMNVEV (reference sequence). The junction had 7 bases not matched to a gene; V was cut back by 5 bases and J by 7 bases. This CDR3 has 14 amino acids. In DNA, the CDR3 is TGTGCCAGCAGTCTTCGGACAGGGGGTGCTGGCTACACCTTC. This codes for CASSLRTGGAGYTF.

This clone was observed a few times. The rearrangement joins TRBV6-2 or TRBV6-3 to TRBJ2-7; D gene unclear. Germline CDR1 and CDR2: MNHEY and SVGEGT. CDR3 length: 13 amino acids. With 1 base removed from V and 0 bases from J, the gap between germline ends came to 4 bases. DNA for the CDR3: TGTGCCAGCAGTTACTGGAGCTCCTACGAGCAGTACTTC. It encodes CASSYWSSYEQYF.

CDR3 bases: TGCGCCAGCAGCCTCGGGACTTCCAGATACGAGCAGTACTTC. It encodes CASSLGTSRYEQYF. The V and J genes are TRBV5-1 and TRBJ2-7; a possible D gene is TRBD2 (6 bases). Deletions cut 4 bases from V and 4 bases from J, with 15 bases between. The length of the CDR3 is 14 residues. CDR1 is SGHRS and CDR2 is YFSETQ in the germline V gene.

This chain connects TRBV3-1 (or the pseudogene TRBV3-2) to TRBJ1-2, with 8 nucleotides matching TRBD1. CDR1 is LGHDT and CDR2 is YNNKEL in the germline V gene (reference sequence). J was trimmed by 7 bases and V by 4 bases; bases with no gene match: 14. The CDR3 spans 16 residues. The DNA of the CDR3 is TGTGCCAGCAGCCCAGATAGGGGACAGGAGGATGGTGGCTACACCTTC. Protein: CASSPDRGQEDGGYTF.

The chain combines TRBV6-2 or TRBV6-3 with TRBJ2-3; 12 bases align to TRBD2. The germline V gene encodes CDR1 MNHEY and CDR2 SVGEGT. V lost 2 bases and J lost 0; bases outside the gene matches: 6. The CDR3 is made up of 18 amino acids. CDR3 loop: CASSYPTSGGQSTDTQYF. The CDR3 DNA reads as TGTGCCAGCAGTTACCCGACTAGCGGGGGCCAGAGCACAGATACGCAGTATTTT.

This rearrangement joins TRBV18 to TRBJ1-6; weak D call: TRBD1 (5 bases). Trimming left V 6 bases short and J 3 bases short, with 9 bases between. The CDR3 has 14 amino acids. From germline, CDR1 is KGHSH and CDR2 LQKENI. CDR3 in amino acids: CASSPDSYNSPLHF. DNA of the CDR3: TGTGCCAGCTCGCCCGACAGCTATAATTCACCCCTCCACTTT.

The chain joins TRBV6-5 to TRBJ1-5; D may be TRBD1 (6 bases). The germline V gene encodes CDR1 MNHEY and CDR2 SVGAGI. V was pared by 2 bases and J by 2 bases, with 10 bases between. The CDR3 spans 15 residues. The CDR3 bases are TGTGCCAGCAGTTACCCCCACAGGGGCAATCAGCCCCAGCATTTT. As protein: CASSYPHRGNQPQHF.